The clone carrying this T cell receptor beta chain occurred once. Its antigen is undetermined. The sample belongs to a study of CD4 T cells in relation to SARS-CoV-2 and coronaviruses. Before the COVID-19 pandemic, during about 2010-2018, CD4+ T cells were taken from unexposed donors. CD4+ T cells were isolated from the cells after roughly 11 days of culture. Generated by immunoSEQ multiplex PCR, the TCRdb table keeps only in-frame clones and is missing some. The table shows 15,000 to 20,000 clones, with about 70% occurring only once. Per the germline V gene, CDR1 is SGHTA and CDR2 is FQGNSA. The CDR3 sequence is 16 residues long. With V trimmed by 0 bases and J by 7 bases, 4 bases remained unmatched.

The chain carries TRBV7-2 and TRBJ2-1; 12 nucleotides match TRBD2. The sequenced sample consisted of CD4+ T cells from PBMCs, cultured in vitro. The clonotype originates from a human donor in good health. DNA of the CDR3: TGTGCCAGCAGCTTAGCGGGGACTAGCGGGTTTAATGAGCAGTTCTTC. It encodes CASSLAGTSGFNEQFF.